Listed below are T cell receptor beta chains from one sample, sequenced in a study of shared clonotypes between healthy human individuals. TCRdb's copy holds only in-frame clones and misses some; the assay was immunoSEQ multiplex PCR. The repertoire consists of about 2.2 million clones, with just under 95% occurring once and the leading ten covering over 1.5%. Sequencing used naive CD8+ T cells from PBMCs. Source of these receptors: a man aged 18 to 29 in good health. Some clones in this sample may be carry-over from other donors' samples. Both conserved end residues are part of each CDR3. The order of the fields is V gene, D gene, J gene, CDR3 protein. The D gene is left open where the match is weak.

v_call: TRBV27
d_call: TRBD1
j_call: TRBJ1-5
cdr3_aa: CASSLRDRDQPQHF

v_call: TRBV27
d_call: TRBD1
j_call: TRBJ2-7
cdr3_aa: CASSPTWTGGVEQYF

v_call: TRBV10-1
d_call: TRBD1
j_call: TRBJ2-1
cdr3_aa: CASSESVTGYEQFF

v_call: TRBV19
d_call: -
j_call: TRBJ1-5
cdr3_aa: CASSIGASPNQPQHF

v_call: TRBV2
d_call: TRBD2
j_call: TRBJ2-3
cdr3_aa: CASRSGLAGVDTQYF

v_call: TRBV27
d_call: -
j_call: TRBJ1-1
cdr3_aa: CASSLNTGEAFF

v_call: TRBV6-5
d_call: TRBD1
j_call: TRBJ2-5
cdr3_aa: CATGGDFQETQYF

v_call: TRBV2
d_call: -
j_call: TRBJ2-7
cdr3_aa: CASSEEGASIYEQYF

v_call: TRBV27
d_call: TRBD1
j_call: TRBJ1-5
cdr3_aa: CASSPFRGNQPQHF

v_call: TRBV15
d_call: -
j_call: TRBJ2-3
cdr3_aa: CATSSRFTDTQYF

v_call: TRBV7-8
d_call: TRBD2
j_call: TRBJ2-5
cdr3_aa: CASSFTTGTSAETQYF

v_call: TRBV5-5
d_call: -
j_call: TRBJ2-4
cdr3_aa: CASSSPTEKEYF

v_call: TRBV9
d_call: -
j_call: TRBJ2-1
cdr3_aa: CASSVAGTHNEQFF

v_call: TRBV18
d_call: -
j_call: TRBJ1-1
cdr3_aa: CASSPETGLNTEAFF

v_call: TRBV28
d_call: -
j_call: TRBJ2-6
cdr3_aa: CASSPFDTVFSGANVLTF

v_call: TRBV10-2
d_call: -
j_call: TRBJ2-7
cdr3_aa: CASSESVGLAHYEQYF

v_call: TRBV5-4
d_call: -
j_call: TRBJ2-7
cdr3_aa: CASSLLQQKTYEQYF

v_call: TRBV19
d_call: -
j_call: TRBJ1-1
cdr3_aa: CASSIYRLGRTEAFF

v_call: TRBV27
d_call: -
j_call: TRBJ2-3
cdr3_aa: CASSFGPGRSPDTQYF

v_call: TRBV28
d_call: -
j_call: TRBJ2-7
cdr3_aa: CVFLGSSYEQYF

v_call: TRBV6-5
d_call: -
j_call: TRBJ2-7
cdr3_aa: CASSYRADYEQYF

v_call: TRBV7-8
d_call: -
j_call: TRBJ2-3
cdr3_aa: CASSLTGYSSGTDTQYF

v_call: TRBV14
d_call: -
j_call: TRBJ2-1
cdr3_aa: CASSQDDRDPYNEQFF